The 7 T cell receptor beta chains below all came from one sample that was sequenced in a study of Ad26.COV2.S vaccination and SARS-CoV-2 variants. Method: immunoSEQ multiplex PCR; TCRdb's copy keeps in-frame clones and lacks some. Of approximately 400,000 clones listed, roughly four fifths are singletons. The treatment: some 19 received Ad26.COV2.S at low or high dose, single or two shots; about 5 received placebo; per-sample allocation not given. Collection of the samples took place on day 63 after the first injection of vaccine or placebo. This material consisted of peripheral blood, taken in a trial of Ad26.COV2.S vaccine versus placebo. The receptor source for this set is a person between 18 and 59 years old who received the Ad26.COV2.S COVID-19 vaccine or a placebo.

This clone was picked up one time. The CDR3 region is CASSLGTSTQETQYF. In DNA, the CDR3 is TGTGCCAGCTCCCTGGGGACTTCCACTCAAGAGACCCAGTACTTC. This chain uses TRBV9 with TRBJ2-5; weak D call: TRBD2 (6 bases). CDR1 and CDR2 (germline): SGDLS, YYNGEE. Between the trimmed V and J ends, which lost 7 bases and 2 bases, there was a span of 18 bases. The CDR3 loop spans 15 amino acids.

This clone was detected only once. V and J are TRBV5-4 and TRBJ2-7; D not certain. The V end was cut by 0 bases, the J end by 5 bases, with 15 bases between. Germline V gene data show CDR1 as SGHNT and CDR2 as YYREEE (reference sequence). The CDR3 runs to 15 residues. The DNA of the CDR3 is TGTGCCAGCAGCTTGGGGGCTTCTAGAGACGACGAGCAGTACTTC. Its translation is CASSLGASRDDEQYF. The full variable domain, with the rest looked up from reference TRBV5-4 and TRBJ2-7, is ETGVTQSPTHLIKTRGQQVTLRCSSQSGHNTVSWYQQALGQGPQFIFQYYREEENGRGNFPPRFSGLQFPNYSSELNVNALELDDSALYLCASSLGASRDDEQYFGPGTRLTVT.

Points on this clone: Other DNA sequences in this specimen translate into the identical CDR3. The J gene is TRBJ2-1, the V gene TRBV11-3; D is uncertain. Germline CDR1 SGHNT, CDR2 YENEEA. Trimming stripped 4 bases from V and 7 bases from J, with 11 bases between. This CDR3 contains 13 residues. This CDR3 reads CASSSPWGNEQFF. CDR3 bases: TGTGCCAGCAGCTCACCTTGGGGAAATGAGCAGTTCTTC.

The chain has TRBV7-9 and TRBJ2-7; the D is unclear. The CDR3 totals 15 residues. V was shortened by 0 bases and J by 2 bases, with 11 bases between the two germline ends. Germline CDR1 and CDR2: SEHNR and FQNEAQ (reference sequence). Here the CDR3 DNA reads TGTGCCAGCAGCTTAGCGTCCAGGTCGGCCTACGAGCAGTACTTC. This gives the protein CASSLASRSAYEQYF.

The chain employs TRBV5-6 and TRBJ2-7; 14 bases align to TRBD2. The CDR3 length is 14 residues. Germline V lookup: CDR1 SGHDT, CDR2 YYEEEE. The V segment lost 4 bases and the J segment 5 bases; nucleotides outside the gene matches: 2. The CDR3 sequence is CASSRGLAGDEQYF. The CDR3 DNA sequence: TGTGCCAGCAGCCGGGGACTAGCGGGAGACGAGCAGTACTTC.

The chain links TRBV3-1 (or the pseudogene TRBV3-2) to TRBJ1-1, with a possible D match to TRBD1 (5 bases). Trimming took off 4 bases at V and 2 bases at J, with 11 bases between the two ends. CDR3 length equals 14 residues. Germline V gives CDR1 LGHDT, CDR2 YNNKEL (reference sequence). Here the CDR3 reads CASSLGTANTEAFF. The CDR3 bases are TGTGCCAGCAGCCTCGGGACGGCAAACACTGAAGCTTTCTTT.

In this sample, this clone turned up once. This chain joins TRBV5-6 and TRBJ1-4; TRBD1 aligns across 9 bases. CDR3 length: 16 residues. V shed 1 base and J 6 bases; nucleotides not matched to a gene: 7. CDR1 and CDR2 from the germline V gene are SGHDT and YYEEEE. The CDR3 loop reads CASSLRADRGYEKLFF. CDR3 nucleotide sequence: TGTGCCAGCAGCTTGAGGGCAGACAGGGGGTATGAAAAACTGTTTTTT.